One sample yielded the 10 T cell receptor beta chains listed below, sequenced in a study of T cells after posttransplantation cyclophosphamide. Only in-frame clones appear in the TCRdb table, and some are missing; sequencing was by immunoSEQ multiplex PCR. This sample comprises 35,000 to 40,000 clones, none seen once only. Sequenced input: PBMCs. The receptors come from a man aged 50 to 60 in good health, CMV-negative, and a related stem cell transplant donor.

This clone has ten or more counts. This rearrangement joins TRBV7-9 to TRBJ2-5; D gene ambiguous. Trimming stripped 1 base from V and 5 bases from J, with 14 bases between. This CDR3 has 15 amino acids. The germline V gene has CDR1 SEHNR and CDR2 FQNEAQ (reference sequence). CDR3 coding DNA: TGTGCCAGCAGCTTAGGTAGATATCCCATGGAGACCCAGTACTTC. This sequence encodes CASSLGRYPMETQYF.

This clone was observed many times. The chain employs TRBV7-2 and TRBJ2-1; D is possibly TRBD1 (6 bases). Germline loops: CDR1 SGHTA, CDR2 FQGNSA. V was cut by 1 base and J by 7 bases, with 14 bases left in between. This CDR3 has 15 residues. The CDR3 DNA reads TGTGCCAGCAGCTTAGTTTCGACAGGTTCAAATGAGCAGTTCTTC. Translation gives CASSLVSTGSNEQFF.

The rearrangement uses TRBV19 and TRBJ2-2; the match to TRBD2 covers 13 bases. The trim removed 5 bases at V and 6 bases at J, leaving 6 bases unmatched. The CDR3 is 16 residues long. Germline V gives CDR1 LNHDA, CDR2 SQIVND (reference sequence). This CDR3 is CASSFRLAGGSGELFF. The CDR3 DNA sequence: TGTGCCAGTAGTTTCCGACTAGCGGGAGGCTCCGGGGAGCTGTTTTTT.

There are many counts of this clone. V gene TRBV10-3 combines with J gene TRBJ1-1; tentatively, D is TRBD1 (6 bases). The V and J ends lost 11 bases and 1 base respectively, with 17 bases between them. The germline CDR1 and CDR2 sequences are ENHRY and SYGVKD. The length of the CDR3 is 14 residues. CDR3 amino acids: CAVVSMGQNTEAFF. In DNA form, the CDR3 reads TGTGCCGTAGTTAGTATGGGACAGAACACTGAAGCTTTCTTT.

This clone was found many times. This chain uses TRBV7-2 with TRBJ2-7; tentatively, D is TRBD1 (6 bases). V was shortened by 5 bases and J by 5 bases, with 19 bases between the two germline ends. The CDR3 has 15 amino acids. The germline V gene encodes CDR1 SGHTA and CDR2 FQGNSA. The CDR3 DNA sequence: TGTGCCAGCAGCCCATCGGGCAGGGGTACCCACGAGCAGTACTTC. As protein: CASSPSGRGTHEQYF. The full variable domain, with the rest looked up from reference TRBV7-2 and TRBJ2-7, is GAGVSQSPSNKVTEKGKDVELRCDPISGHTALYWYRQSLGQGLEFLIYFQGNSAPDKSGLPSDRFSAERTGGSVSTLTIQRTQQEDSAVYLCASSPSGRGTHEQYFGPGTRLTVT.

This clone was picked up many times. The V call is TRBV4-1, the J call TRBJ2-3; D unclear. Looked up from germline, CDR1 is MGHRA and CDR2 is YSYEKL. Trimming removed 4 bases from V and 4 bases from J, with 9 bases in between. The CDR3 totals 13 residues. The CDR3 DNA is TGCGCCAGCAGCCGAAAAGAGGCAGATACGCAGTATTTT. Encoded protein: CASSRKEADTQYF.

This chain joins TRBV2 and TRBJ1-2, with D possibly TRBD1 on 5 matching bases. With 2 bases removed from V and 0 bases from J, the gap between germline ends came to 7 bases. CDR1 is SNHLY, CDR2 FYNNEI, per germline. This CDR3 region has 14 residues. CDR3 region: CASSERGPNYGYTF. The CDR3, as DNA: TGTGCCAGCAGTGAAAGGGGTCCTAACTATGGCTACACCTTC.

This clone was recorded at least ten times. The rearrangement links TRBV28 to TRBJ2-7; D gene uncertain. The CDR3 contains 13 residues. The germline V gene has CDR1 MDHEN and CDR2 SYDVKM. Trimming stripped 6 bases from V and 0 bases from J, with 9 bases between. Here the CDR3 reads CASRPSGSYEQYF. CDR3 nucleotides: TGTGCCAGCAGGCCCTCGGGCTCCTACGAGCAGTACTTC.

This clone was observed at least ten times. The chain couples TRBV7-9 to TRBJ1-3; 8 bases fit TRBD1. The CDR3 covers 14 residues. The germline CDR1 and CDR2 sequences are SEHNR and FQNEAQ (reference sequence). V lost 8 bases and J lost 6; bases outside the gene matches: 9. The CDR3 loop is CASQDRDGVNTIYF. Written as DNA, the CDR3 is TGTGCCAGCCAGGACAGGGATGGCGTAAACACCATATATTTT.

In this sample, this clone turned up many times. DNA for the CDR3: TGTGCCAGTAGTATAGCCAGGACCGGACCTAGCGCTAACTATGGCTACACCTTC. Translating gives CASSIARTGPSANYGYTF. V is TRBV19 and J is TRBJ1-2; D is undetermined. CDR1 is LNHDA, CDR2 SQIVND, per germline (reference sequence). Between the trimmed V and J ends, which lost 1 base and 0 bases, there was a span of 18 bases. The CDR3 has 18 amino acids. The full variable domain, rest sourced from reference TRBV19 and TRBJ1-2, is DGGITQSPKYLFRKEGQNVTLSCEQNLNHDAMYWYRQDPGQGLRLIYYSQIVNDFQKGDIAEGYSVSREKKESFPLTVTSAQKNPTAFYLCASSIARTGPSANYGYTFGSGTRLTVV.